The TCR beta chain described here comes from a study of OX40 agonist ivuxolimab in advanced cancers. The method was immunoSEQ multiplex PCR; TCRdb's version includes in-frame clones alone and lacks a portion of them. In the table there are tens of thousands of clones, about 88% of which are singletons. The source is an adult with an advanced solid tumor such as melanoma, head and neck, liver or kidney cancer. The source material was CD4+ or CD8+ T cells sorted from blood, sampled in a trial of the OX40 agonist ivuxolimab.

Here the CDR3 DNA reads TGTGCCAGCAGCCAACGGGCAGGGCACGCTAACTATGGCTACACCTTC. Its translation: CASSQRAGHANYGYTF. This chain joins TRBV14 and TRBJ1-2; D may be TRBD1 (5 bases). CDR1 and CDR2 (germline): SGHDN, FVKESK. This CDR3 is 16 amino acids long. V was trimmed by 2 bases and J by 0 bases, leaving 13 bases between them.